This T cell receptor beta chain is from a study of T-cell reconstitution after alpha-beta-depleted transplantation in children. Study-wide results and caveats: After one year, T-cell counts and TCRbeta diversity mostly came from new T cells. Several hundred graft clones that had expanded were reportedly the source of alpha-beta T cells about two months after transplant.

This clonotype has just a few counts. Its antigen is currently unknown. The CDR3 has 15 residues. V was pared by 6 bases and J by 0 bases, with 17 bases between. CDR1 and CDR2 from the germline V gene are DFQATT and SNEGSKA (reference sequence). Researchers prepared the TCRbeta library using unique molecular identifiers, the study reports. TCRdb independently ran MiXCR on the PCR reads; one entry per CDR3 protein. The sample lists 480,000 or so distinct CDR3 sequences, 8% to 11% occurring once. The TCR originated in a child aged 2-15 years with inherited bone marrow failure, due to receive a stem cell transplant. Sequenced material: PBMCs, taken before TCRalphabeta/CD19-depleted stem cell transplant. The gene calls are TRBV20-1 and TRBJ1-2, with D perhaps matching TRBD1 (6 bases). CDR3 loop: CSAFDSQGTNYGYTF. CDR3 in DNA: TGCAGTGCCTTTGACTCTCAGGGGACTAACTATGGCTACACCTTC.